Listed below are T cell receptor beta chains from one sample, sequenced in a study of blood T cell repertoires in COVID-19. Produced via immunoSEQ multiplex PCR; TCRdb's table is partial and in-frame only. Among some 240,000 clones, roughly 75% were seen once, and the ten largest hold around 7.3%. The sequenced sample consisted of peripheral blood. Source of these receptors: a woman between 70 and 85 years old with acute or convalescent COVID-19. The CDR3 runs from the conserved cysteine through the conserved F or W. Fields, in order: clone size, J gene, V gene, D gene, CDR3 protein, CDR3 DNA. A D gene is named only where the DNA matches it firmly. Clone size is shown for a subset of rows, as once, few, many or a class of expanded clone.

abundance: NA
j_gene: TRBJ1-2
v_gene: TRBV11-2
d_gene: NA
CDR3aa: CASSLDTPNYGYTF
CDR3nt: TGTGCCAGCAGCTTAGATACACCTAACTATGGCTACACCTTC

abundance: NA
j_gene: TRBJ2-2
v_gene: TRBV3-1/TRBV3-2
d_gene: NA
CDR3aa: CASSPREGTGELFF
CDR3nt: TGTGCCAGCAGCCCCCGAGAGGGTACCGGGGAGCTGTTTTTT

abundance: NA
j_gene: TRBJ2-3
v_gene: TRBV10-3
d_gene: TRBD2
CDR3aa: CAISESLSGVRDTQYF
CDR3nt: TGTGCCATCAGTGAGTCATTAAGCGGGGTTCGAGATACGCAGTATTTT

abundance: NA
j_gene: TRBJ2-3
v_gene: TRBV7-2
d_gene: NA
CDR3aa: CASSLGIRGTTQYF
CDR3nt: TGTGCCAGCAGCTTAGGAATTCGAGGTACTACGCAGTATTTT

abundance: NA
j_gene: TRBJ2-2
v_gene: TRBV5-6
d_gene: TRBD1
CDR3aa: CASSLFDRGGTGELFF
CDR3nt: TGTGCCAGCAGCCTCTTTGACAGGGGAGGCACCGGGGAGCTGTTTTTT

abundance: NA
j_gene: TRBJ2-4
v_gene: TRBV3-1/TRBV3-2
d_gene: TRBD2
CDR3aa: CASSQGVAGGNIQYF
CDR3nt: TGTGCCAGCAGCCAGGGAGTAGCGGGGGGTAACATTCAGTACTTC

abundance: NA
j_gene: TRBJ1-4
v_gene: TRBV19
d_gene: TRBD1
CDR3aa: CASIGTGAEKLFF
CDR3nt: TGTGCCAGTATCGGGACAGGGGCAGAAAAACTGTTTTTT

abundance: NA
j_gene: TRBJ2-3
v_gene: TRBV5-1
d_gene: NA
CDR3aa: CASRDQAAGVSVDTQYF
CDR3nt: TGCGCCAGCAGGGACCAGGCCGCAGGGGTAAGCGTAGATACGCAGTATTTT

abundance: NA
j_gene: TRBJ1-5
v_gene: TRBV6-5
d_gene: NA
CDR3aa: CASSYSGGNQPQHF
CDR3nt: TGTGCCAGCAGTTACTCGGGAGGTAATCAGCCCCAGCATTTT

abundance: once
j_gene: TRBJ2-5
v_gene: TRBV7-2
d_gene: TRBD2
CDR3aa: CASSLLAGGGSETQYF
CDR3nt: TGTGCCAGCAGCTTATTGGCGGGGGGTGGCTCAGAGACCCAGTACTTC

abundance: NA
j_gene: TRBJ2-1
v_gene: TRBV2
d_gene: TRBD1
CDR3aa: CASLPTGDNHEQFF
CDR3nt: TGTGCCAGCCTACCTACAGGGGATAATCATGAGCAGTTCTTC

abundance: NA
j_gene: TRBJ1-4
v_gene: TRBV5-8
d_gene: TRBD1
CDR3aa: CASSLADRGRGEKLFF
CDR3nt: TGTGCCAGCAGCTTGGCGGACAGGGGGCGAGGTGAAAAACTGTTTTTT

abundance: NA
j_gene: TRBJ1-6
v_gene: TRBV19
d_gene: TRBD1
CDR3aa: CASTQRDRGGSPLHF
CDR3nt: TGTGCCAGCACCCAAAGAGACAGGGGAGGGTCACCCCTCCACTTT

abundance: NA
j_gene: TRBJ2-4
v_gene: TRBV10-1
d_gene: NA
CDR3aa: CASSVSYSKNIQYF
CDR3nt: TGCGCCAGCAGTGTGAGCTACAGCAAAAACATTCAGTACTTC

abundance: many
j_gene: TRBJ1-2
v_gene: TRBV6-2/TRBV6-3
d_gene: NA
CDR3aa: CASSKTANYGYTF
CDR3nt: TGTGCCAGCAGTAAGACAGCGAACTATGGCTACACCTTC

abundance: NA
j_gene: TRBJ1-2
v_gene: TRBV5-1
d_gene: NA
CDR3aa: CASSLEGELYGYTF
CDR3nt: TGCGCCAGCAGCTTGGAGGGGGAACTCTATGGCTACACCTTC

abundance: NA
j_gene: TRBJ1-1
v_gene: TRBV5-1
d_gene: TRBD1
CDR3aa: CASSLEQGGDTEAFF
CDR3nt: TGCGCCAGCAGCTTGGAACAGGGGGGCGACACTGAAGCTTTCTTT

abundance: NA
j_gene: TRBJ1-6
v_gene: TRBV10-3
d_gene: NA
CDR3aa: CASHASPGSHDSPLHF
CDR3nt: TGTGCCTCCCACGCCAGCCCCGGGAGCCATGATTCACCCCTCCACTTT

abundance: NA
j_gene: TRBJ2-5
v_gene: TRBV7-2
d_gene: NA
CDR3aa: CASTAGETQYF
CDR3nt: TGTGCCAGCACCGCCGGGGAGACCCAGTACTTC

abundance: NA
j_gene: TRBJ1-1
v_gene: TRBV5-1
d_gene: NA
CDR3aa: CASSLGAPNTEAFF
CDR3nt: TGCGCCAGCAGCCTGGGGGCCCCGAACACTGAAGCTTTCTTT

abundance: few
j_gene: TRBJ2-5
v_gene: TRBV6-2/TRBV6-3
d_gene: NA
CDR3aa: CASSYTFGIETQYF
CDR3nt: TGTGCCAGCAGTTACACTTTCGGGATAGAGACCCAGTACTTC

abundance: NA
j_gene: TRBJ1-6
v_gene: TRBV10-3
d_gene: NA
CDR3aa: CAISGGLLLNSPLHF
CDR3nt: TGTGCCATCAGTGGGGGACTCTTGCTTAATTCACCCCTCCACTTT

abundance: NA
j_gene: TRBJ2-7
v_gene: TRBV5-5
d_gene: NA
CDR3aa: CASSLSVPGGAGPKQYF
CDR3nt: TGTGCCAGCAGCTTGTCGGTCCCGGGGGGCGCAGGTCCCAAGCAGTACTTC

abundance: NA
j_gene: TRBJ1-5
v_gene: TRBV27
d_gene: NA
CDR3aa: CASSFSGAGNQPQHF
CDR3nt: TGTGCCAGCAGTTTCTCGGGAGCGGGCAATCAGCCCCAGCATTTT

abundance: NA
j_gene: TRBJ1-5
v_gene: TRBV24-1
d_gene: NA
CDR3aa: CAVLHQSNQPQHF
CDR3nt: TGTGCCGTTTTACATCAATCAAATCAGCCCCAGCATTTT

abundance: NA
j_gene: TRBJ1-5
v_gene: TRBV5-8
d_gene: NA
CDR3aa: CASSLVAGRNQPQHF
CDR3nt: TGTGCCAGCAGCTTGGTCGCGGGACGCAATCAGCCCCAGCATTTT

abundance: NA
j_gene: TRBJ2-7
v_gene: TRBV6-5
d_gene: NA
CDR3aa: CASSRGDKQYF
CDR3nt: TGTGCCAGCAGTCGGGGGGACAAGCAGTACTTC

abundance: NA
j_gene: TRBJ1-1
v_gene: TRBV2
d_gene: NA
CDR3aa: CASSADPGAEAFF
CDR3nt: TGTGCCAGCAGTGCCGACCCAGGCGCTGAAGCTTTCTTT

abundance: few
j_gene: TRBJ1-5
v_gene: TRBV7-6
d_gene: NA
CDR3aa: CASSLQSGLNQPQHF
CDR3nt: TGTGCCAGCAGCTTACAGTCGGGGTTAAATCAGCCCCAGCATTTT